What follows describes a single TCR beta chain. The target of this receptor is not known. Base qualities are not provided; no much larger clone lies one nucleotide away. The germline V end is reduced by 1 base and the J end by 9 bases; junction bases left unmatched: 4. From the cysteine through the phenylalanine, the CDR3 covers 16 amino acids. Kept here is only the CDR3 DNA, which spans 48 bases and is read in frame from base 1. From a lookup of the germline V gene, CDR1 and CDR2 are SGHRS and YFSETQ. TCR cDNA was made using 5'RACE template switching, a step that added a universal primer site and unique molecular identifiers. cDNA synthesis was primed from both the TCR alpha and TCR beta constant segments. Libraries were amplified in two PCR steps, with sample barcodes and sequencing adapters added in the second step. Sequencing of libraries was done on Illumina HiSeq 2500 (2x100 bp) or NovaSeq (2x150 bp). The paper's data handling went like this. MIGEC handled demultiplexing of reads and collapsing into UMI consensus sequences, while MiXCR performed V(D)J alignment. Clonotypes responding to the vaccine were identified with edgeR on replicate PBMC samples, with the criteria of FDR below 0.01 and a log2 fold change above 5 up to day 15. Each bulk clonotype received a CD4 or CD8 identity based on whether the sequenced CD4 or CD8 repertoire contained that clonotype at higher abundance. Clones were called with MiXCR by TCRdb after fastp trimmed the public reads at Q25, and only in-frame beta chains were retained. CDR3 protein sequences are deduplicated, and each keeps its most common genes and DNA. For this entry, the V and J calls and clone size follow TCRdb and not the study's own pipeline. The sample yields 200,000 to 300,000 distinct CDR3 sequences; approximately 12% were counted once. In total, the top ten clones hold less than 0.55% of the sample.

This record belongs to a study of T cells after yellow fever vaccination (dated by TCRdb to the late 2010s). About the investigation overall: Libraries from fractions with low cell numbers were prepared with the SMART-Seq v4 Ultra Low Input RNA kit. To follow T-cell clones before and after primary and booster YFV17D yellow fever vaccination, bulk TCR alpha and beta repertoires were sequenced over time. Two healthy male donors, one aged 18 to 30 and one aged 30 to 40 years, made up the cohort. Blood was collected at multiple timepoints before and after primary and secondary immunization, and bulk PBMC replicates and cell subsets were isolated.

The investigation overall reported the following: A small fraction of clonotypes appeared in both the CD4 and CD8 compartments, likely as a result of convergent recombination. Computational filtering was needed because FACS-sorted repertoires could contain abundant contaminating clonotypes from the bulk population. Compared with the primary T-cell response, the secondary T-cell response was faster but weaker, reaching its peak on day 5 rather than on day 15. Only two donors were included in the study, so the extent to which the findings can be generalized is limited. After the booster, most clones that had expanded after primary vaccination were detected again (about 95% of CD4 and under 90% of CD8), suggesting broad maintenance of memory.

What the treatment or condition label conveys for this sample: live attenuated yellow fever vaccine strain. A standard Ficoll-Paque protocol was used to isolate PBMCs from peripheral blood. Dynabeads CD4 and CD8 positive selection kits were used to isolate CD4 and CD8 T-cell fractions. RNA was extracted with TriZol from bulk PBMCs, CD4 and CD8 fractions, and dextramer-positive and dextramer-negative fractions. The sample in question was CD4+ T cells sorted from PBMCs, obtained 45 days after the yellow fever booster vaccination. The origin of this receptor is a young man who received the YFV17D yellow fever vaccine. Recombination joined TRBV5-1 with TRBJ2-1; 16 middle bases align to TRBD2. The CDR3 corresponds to CASSLLGTSGRGEQFF. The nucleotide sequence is TGCGCCAGCAGCTTGTTGGGGACTAGCGGGAGGGGTGAGCAGTTCTTC.